Presented here are 4 T cell receptor beta chains from one specimen sequenced in a study of T cell responses to AZD1222 COVID-19 vaccine. The data were produced by immunoSEQ multiplex PCR, yet TCRdb's version contains in-frame clones alone and is incomplete. Of over 100,000 clones in the sample, 90% to 95% were seen once. Sequencing used peripheral blood, obtained on day 0 of AZD1222 vaccination. The receptors stem from an adult in good health.

The rearrangement links TRBV5-1 to TRBJ2-2; the match to TRBD2 covers 11 bases. The J segment lost 11 bases and the V segment lost 0 bases, leaving 6 bases of the junction unmatched. Germline lookup yields CDR1 SGHRS and CDR2 YFSETQ. This CDR3 region has 15 residues. In DNA form, the CDR3 reads TGCGCCAGCAGCTTGGGACTAGCGGGGACACCAGAGCTGTTTTTT. It encodes CASSLGLAGTPELFF.

The genes are TRBV5-1 and TRBJ2-1, with 14 positions matching TRBD2. V lost 0 bases, J lost 3 bases, and 5 bases stayed unmatched. The CDR3 covers 18 residues. The germline V gene encodes CDR1 SGHRS and CDR2 YFSETQ. DNA for the CDR3: TGCGCCAGCAGCTTGGGGACTAGCGGGAGGTATGTCTACAATGAGCAGTTCTTC. Translated: CASSLGTSGRYVYNEQFF.

The gene calls are TRBV11-2 and TRBJ1-6, with TRBD1 matching over 8 bases. The germline CDR1 and CDR2 sequences are SGHAT and FQNNGV. The length of the CDR3 is 17 residues. The J segment lost 10 bases and the V segment lost 5 bases, leaving 16 bases of the junction unmatched. The CDR3 loop is CASSLSAGQGSGSPLHF. The CDR3 region has the DNA TGTGCCAGCAGCCTAAGCGCCGGACAGGGATCGGGCTCACCCCTCCACTTT. Complete variable domain (other parts from reference TRBV11-2 and TRBJ1-6): EAGVAQSPRYKIIEKRQSVAFWCNPISGHATLYWYQQILGQGPKLLIQFQNNGVVDDSQLPKDRFSAERLKGVDSTLKIQPAKLEDSAVYLCASSLSAGQGSGSPLHFGNGTRLTVT.

V gene TRBV7-9 combines with J gene TRBJ1-3, with unresolved D. The CDR3 has 16 amino acids. Per the germline V gene, CDR1 is SEHNR and CDR2 is FQNEAQ (reference sequence). V was shortened by 1 base and J by 2 bases, with 12 bases between the two germline ends. CDR3 residues: CASSLDSGAPGNTIYF. The CDR3 region has the DNA TGTGCCAGCAGCTTAGATTCAGGTGCCCCTGGAAACACCATATATTTT.